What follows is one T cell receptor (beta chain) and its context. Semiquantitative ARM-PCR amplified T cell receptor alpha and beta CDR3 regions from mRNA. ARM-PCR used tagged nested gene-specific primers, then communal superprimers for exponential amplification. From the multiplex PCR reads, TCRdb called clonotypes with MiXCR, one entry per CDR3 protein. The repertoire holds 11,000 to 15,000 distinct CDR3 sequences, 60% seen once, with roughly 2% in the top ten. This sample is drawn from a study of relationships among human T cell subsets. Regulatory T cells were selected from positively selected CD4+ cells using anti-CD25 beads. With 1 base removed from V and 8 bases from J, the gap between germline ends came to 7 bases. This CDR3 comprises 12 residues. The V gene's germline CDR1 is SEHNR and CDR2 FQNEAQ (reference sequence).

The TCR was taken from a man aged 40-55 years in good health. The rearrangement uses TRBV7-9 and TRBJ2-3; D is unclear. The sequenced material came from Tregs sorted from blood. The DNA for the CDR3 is TGTGCCAGCAGCTTAGAAGTAGGTACGCAGTATTTT. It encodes CASSLEVGTQYF.